This is a list of T cell receptor beta chains from one sample in a study of early T cells in non-severe SARS-CoV-2 infection. TCRdb reprocessed the 5' RACE reads via MiXCR and lists one record per CDR3 protein. Altogether about 72,000 distinct CDR3 sequences are present, 9.1% being singletons, with the ten largest covering roughly 3.2%. The specimen was whole blood. The origin of the receptors is an adult who was a healthcare worker with PCR-confirmed SARS-CoV-2 infection or an uninfected control (not recorded which). CDR3s include the opening cysteine and the closing phenylalanine or tryptophan. A D gene is named only where the DNA matches it firmly. Clone sizes are given selectively: once, few, many, or a class where the clone is expanded.

j_call clone_size v_call d_call cdr3_aa cdr3_nt
TRBJ2-1 NA TRBV15 TRBD2 CATSRASGMGNEQFF TGTGCCACCAGCAGAGCTAGCGGGATGGGGAATGAGCAGTTCTTC
TRBJ2-1 many TRBV20-1 TRBD2 CSARKETSGRTRYEQFF TGCAGTGCTAGAAAGGAGACTAGCGGGAGAACGCGGTATGAGCAGTTCTTC
TRBJ2-2 many TRBV19 NA CASSISGANTGELFF TGTGCCAGTAGTATATCCGGGGCGAACACCGGGGAGCTGTTTTTT
TRBJ2-7 NA TRBV5-1 TRBD2 CASSLSGTSGSYEQYF TGCGCCAGCAGCTTGTCCGGGACTAGCGGCTCCTACGAGCAGTACTTC
TRBJ2-3 NA TRBV29-1 TRBD2 CSVGGGYPNSDTQYF TGCAGCGTTGGGGGAGGGTATCCAAATTCAGATACGCAGTATTTT
TRBJ2-3 many TRBV5-4 NA CASSPSDSVGDTQYF TGTGCCAGCAGCCCTTCCGATTCGGTTGGAGATACGCAGTATTTT
TRBJ2-7 NA TRBV28 TRBD2 CASSTMGSGSGQYF TGTGCCAGCAGCACAATGGGCAGCGGGAGTGGGCAGTACTTC
TRBJ1-4 NA TRBV5-1 TRBD1 CASSLAGTGNEKLFF TGCGCCAGCAGCTTGGCCGGGACAGGGAATGAAAAACTGTTTTTT
TRBJ2-1 few TRBV29-1 NA CSVGYNEQFF TGCAGCGTTGGGTACAATGAGCAGTTCTTC
TRBJ2-2 NA TRBV7-8 NA CASSLLSGELFF TGTGCCAGCAGCTTACTGTCCGGGGAGCTGTTTTTT
TRBJ2-3 NA TRBV11-2 NA CASSLVRLGRRTATQYF TGTGCCAGCAGCTTAGTGAGGTTGGGACGGCGGACGGCTACGCAGTATTTT
TRBJ2-7 many TRBV28 NA CASSFGQSYPYEQYF TGTGCCAGCAGTTTTGGGCAAAGTTACCCCTACGAGCAGTACTTC
TRBJ2-3 NA TRBV7-8 NA CASSLAGEVDTQYF TGTGCCAGCAGCTTAGCGGGGGAGGTGGATACGCAGTATTTT